The 15 T cell receptor beta chains below all came from one sample that was sequenced in a study of CD8 T cells in ankylosing spondylitis. TCRdb re-derived calls from the 5' RACE reads in MiXCR, one entry per CDR3 protein. The sample carries some 30,000 distinct CDR3 sequences, roughly 33% recorded once. The source material was synovial fluid, either unsorted or a sorted T cell fraction (not recorded which). These TCRs come from a male donor with ankylosing spondylitis.

The V gene is TRBV20-1, the J gene TRBJ2-1; D is undetermined. V was clipped by 5 bases and J by 0 bases, with 14 bases between them. Germline CDR1 is DFQATT and CDR2 is SNEGSKA (reference sequence). The CDR3 covers 15 residues. This CDR3 is CSASDEASSYNEQFF. In DNA form, the CDR3 reads TGCAGTGCTTCCGACGAGGCGAGCTCCTACAATGAGCAGTTCTTC.

This chain connects TRBV20-1 to TRBJ2-7; a weak D match, TRBD2 (6 bases). Trimming cost V 3 bases and J 1 base, with 10 bases left between them. CDR1 is DFQATT and CDR2 is SNEGSKA in the germline V gene (reference sequence). There are 13 residues in the CDR3. The CDR3 reads CSASRLASYEQYF. The CDR3 DNA reads as TGCAGTGCTAGCAGGCTAGCGTCCTACGAGCAGTACTTC.

In this sample, this clonotype turned up a few times. The V and J genes are TRBV6-1 and TRBJ2-7; 7 nucleotides line up with TRBD2. Trimming took 8 bases from V and 4 from J; bases not matched to a gene: 8. Germline V gene sequence: CDR1 MNHNS, CDR2 SASEGT. CDR3 length: 13 residues. The CDR3 DNA follows: TGTGCCAGCGTGGGGGGAGGGCTTTACGAGCAGTACGTC. Translated, it gives CASVGGGLYEQYV.

The rearrangement joins TRBV4-1 to TRBJ1-1, with D perhaps matching TRBD1 (5 bases). Between the trimmed V and J ends, which lost 3 bases and 2 bases, there was a span of 10 bases. CDR3 length: 14 amino acids. Per the germline V gene, CDR1 is MGHRA and CDR2 is YSYEKL. CDR3 nucleotide sequence: TGCGCCAGCAGCCAGGGACGACCTAACACTGAAGCTTTCTTT. It yields the protein CASSQGRPNTEAFF.

The V and J genes are TRBV24-1 and TRBJ1-1; no definite D call. The CDR3 sequence is 13 residues long. Trimming left V 3 bases short and J 4 bases short, with 8 bases between. Germline assignment: CDR1 KGHDR and CDR2 SFDVKD. As DNA, the CDR3 is TGTGCCACCAGTGATCCCCTGGGCACTGAAGCTTTCTTT. This codes for CATSDPLGTEAFF.

This clonotype was counted between two and nine times. The V and J genes are TRBV7-9 and TRBJ1-4; the D gene is possibly TRBD1 (5 bases). Germline V gives CDR1 SEHNR, CDR2 FQNEAQ (reference sequence). This CDR3 is built from 15 residues. V lost 1 base and J 0 bases, leaving 6 bases between the germline ends. The CDR3 here is CASSLVGATNEKLFF. The CDR3 DNA sequence: TGTGCCAGCAGCTTAGTAGGGGCAACTAATGAAAAACTGTTTTTT.

This clonotype has only a few counts. V gene TRBV20-1 combines with J gene TRBJ1-2, with 7 bases that match TRBD1. Looked up from germline, CDR1 is DFQATT and CDR2 is SNEGSKA (reference sequence). The CDR3 loop spans 16 amino acids. J was trimmed by 7 bases and V by 0 bases; bases with no gene match: 14. The CDR3 sequence: CSARERLTGEGGGYTF. The DNA of the CDR3 is TGCAGTGCTAGAGAGAGGCTAACAGGGGAAGGGGGTGGCTACACCTTC.

The CDR3 region is CASSPRPMGQPQHF. In DNA form, the CDR3 reads TGTGCCAGCAGTCCAAGACCGATGGGTCAGCCCCAGCATTTT. This chain connects TRBV27 to TRBJ1-5, with D unresolved. From germline, CDR1 is MNHEY and CDR2 SMNVEV (reference sequence). V was trimmed by 5 bases and J by 6 bases, leaving 14 bases between them. The CDR3 contains 14 residues.

Within the sample, this clonotype is medium-sized. This chain connects TRBV7-2 to TRBJ1-4, with a tentative D call TRBD1 (6 bases). CDR1 is SGHTA and CDR2 is FQGNSA in the germline V gene. CDR3 length: 14 amino acids. With 5 bases removed from V and 8 bases from J, the gap between germline ends came to 15 bases. The CDR3: CASSQTGTREKLFF. For the CDR3, the DNA is TGTGCCAGCAGCCAAACAGGGACGCGGGAAAAACTGTTTTTT.

This clonotype was detected a few times. The chain recombines TRBV2 with TRBJ1-2; D perhaps matches TRBD1 (5 bases). Per germline, CDR1 SNHLY and CDR2 FYNNEI. The V gene lost 3 bases and the J gene lost 0 bases, with 17 bases spanning the gap. This CDR3 is 17 amino acids long. CDR3: CASSDSTGETSNYGYTF. In nucleotides, the CDR3 is TGTGCCAGCAGTGACTCCACAGGCGAAACGTCTAACTATGGCTACACCTTC. Based on the CDR3 plus reference TRBV2 and TRBJ1-2, the full variable domain is EPEVTQTPSHQVTQMGQEVILRCVPISNHLYFYWYRQILGQKVEFLVSFYNNEISEKSEIFDDQFSVERPDGSNFTLKIRSTKLEDSAMYFCASSDSTGETSNYGYTFGSGTRLTVV.

The genes are TRBV7-6 and TRBJ1-2; TRBD1 matches at 9 bases. CDR1 SGHVS and CDR2 FNYEAQ come from the germline V gene. The ends lost 5 bases at V and 4 bases at J; junction bases unmatched: 8. This CDR3 is built from 15 residues. The DNA for the CDR3 is TGTGCCAGCAGCACTATGGGACAGGGTCCCTATGGCTACACCTTC. It encodes CASSTMGQGPYGYTF. Filled out from reference TRBV7-6 and TRBJ1-2, the complete variable domain reads GAGVSQSPRYKVTKRGQDVALRCDPISGHVSLYWYRQALGQGPEFLTYFNYEAQQDKSGLPNDRFSAERPEGSISTLTIQRTEQRDSAMYRCASSTMGQGPYGYTFGSGTRLTVV.

The chain couples TRBV5-6 to TRBJ2-7, with D maybe TRBD2 (6 bases). The CDR3 contains 17 residues. Between the trimmed V and J ends, which lost 4 bases and 7 bases, there was a span of 27 bases. Germline V lookup: CDR1 SGHDT, CDR2 YYEEEE. CDR3 in DNA: TGTGCCAGCAGCATCGGACTATTTACCTACGATCGCAATGAGCAGTACGTC. It specifies CASSIGLFTYDRNEQYV.

This clonotype was detected only a few times. The chain links TRBV19 to TRBJ2-2, with D possibly being TRBD2 (6 bases). Germline CDR1 and CDR2: LNHDA and SQIVND (reference sequence). This CDR3 comprises 15 residues. Between the trimmed V and J ends, which lost 4 bases and 2 bases, there was a span of 11 bases. The CDR3 bases are TGTGCCAGTAGTAGTCAGGAGGGAAACACCGGGGAGCTGTTTTTT. Protein: CASSSQEGNTGELFF.

This sequence joins TRBV9 and TRBJ2-2, with a tentative D call TRBD1 (7 bases). CDR3 length: 16 residues. CDR1 is SGDLS and CDR2 is YYNGEE in the germline V gene. V was shortened by 4 bases and J by 7 bases, with 20 bases between the two germline ends. CDR3 amino acids: CASSPAGGLGGGELFF. For the CDR3, the DNA is TGTGCCAGCAGCCCCGCAGGGGGGCTGGGGGGCGGGGAGCTGTTTTTT.

This clonotype was seen a handful of times. The rearrangement links TRBV27 to TRBJ2-1, with D possibly TRBD1 on 6 matching bases. The V gene's germline CDR1 is MNHEY and CDR2 SMNVEV (reference sequence). V was cut by 2 bases and J by 4 bases, with 6 bases left in between. The CDR3 is 13 residues long. CDR3 sequence: CASSLDRYNEQFF. In nucleotides, the CDR3 is TGTGCCAGCAGTTTAGACAGGTACAATGAGCAGTTCTTC.